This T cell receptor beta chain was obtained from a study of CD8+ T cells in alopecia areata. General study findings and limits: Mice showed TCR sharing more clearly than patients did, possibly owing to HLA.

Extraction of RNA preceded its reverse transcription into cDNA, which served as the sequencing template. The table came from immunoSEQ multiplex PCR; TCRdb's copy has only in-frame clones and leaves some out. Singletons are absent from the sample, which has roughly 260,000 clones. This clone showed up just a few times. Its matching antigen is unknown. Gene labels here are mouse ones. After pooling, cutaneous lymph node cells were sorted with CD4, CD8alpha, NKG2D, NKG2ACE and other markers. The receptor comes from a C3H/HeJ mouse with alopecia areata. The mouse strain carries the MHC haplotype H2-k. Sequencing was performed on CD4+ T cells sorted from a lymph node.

The part of the CDR3 DNA that was read is TGTGCCAGCAGTGGACAGACCCCAAACTCC. Protein: CASSGQTPNS. The CDR3 reads in full as CASSGQTPNSDYTF. The V gene is TRBV13-3, the J gene TRBJ1-2; TRBD1 might be the D (5 bases). Read coverage stops 4 residues before the CDR3 terminus; the germline J gene supplies the remainder. The ends were cut back, 3 bases at V and 0 bases at J, with 9 bases in the middle. CDR1 is NNHDY and CDR2 is SYVADS in the germline V gene. This CDR3 comprises 14 residues.